The sequence of this T cell receptor (beta chain) was determined in a study of regulatory and conventional T cells in RAG deficiency. Study observations and caveats: Compared with controls, unique Treg TCR beta sequences dropped roughly 100-fold in Omenn syndrome and CID/AS. These Omenn syndrome Treg sorts may hold peripherally activated cells instead.

Using immunoSEQ multiplex PCR, the repertoire was profiled, and TCRdb retains in-frame clones only, with some absent. Altogether some 28,000 clones are present, 90% to 95% being singletons, with the ten largest covering roughly 0.74%. The V and J ends lost 6 bases and 2 bases respectively, with 5 bases between them. The length of the CDR3 is 12 residues. The germline V gene has CDR1 MNHNS and CDR2 SASEGT. Regulatory T cells were sorted from blood as CD4+ CD25-high CD127-low cells. On this clone itself: Its antigen remains unidentified.

Another study also made use of these data, one on regulatory T cells. That work contributes: The PCR used 52 TRBV and 13 TRBJ primers. Regulatory T cells showed the strongest V-J pair restriction and V/J gene skewing among patient repertoires.

Material: Tregs sorted from blood. The sequence was collected from a human donor in good health. The chain couples TRBV6-1 to TRBJ2-1; D call uncertain. The CDR3 DNA sequence: TGTGCCAGCAGCCAAGCCTACAATGAGCAGTTCTTC. Translating it yields CASSQAYNEQFF.